The rows below give T cell receptor beta chains drawn from one sample of a study of T cell responses to AZD1222 COVID-19 vaccine. Libraries were prepared by immunoSEQ multiplex PCR; TCRdb keeps only in-frame clonotypes and omits some of them. The repertoire includes tens of thousands of clones, approximately 90% of them detected once, and less than 3.5% sits in the top ten. The sample in question was peripheral blood, obtained 28 days after the second AZD1222 dose. Receptors originate from an adult who received the AZD1222 COVID-19 vaccine. Each CDR3 is given without its conserved first and last residue. The D gene is left open where the match is weak.

>-|TRBV19
ASRADGGGQF
>-|TRBV3-1/TRBV3-2
ASSQGGRRNTEAF
>-|TRBV15
ATSRDLGTENTEAF
>-|TRBV5-1
ASSLMGLNEQF
>TRBD1|TRBV9
ASSVDRDRSVGDTQY
>-|TRBV29-1
SVGGGARNNEQF
>TRBD2|TRBV11-2
ASSTTGTSGEEQY
>TRBD2|TRBV6-1
ASSERLAGGNEQF
>-|TRBV7-9
ASSFGDRVDTQY
>TRBD2|TRBV7-2
ASSSSGRANNEQF
>-|TRBV13
ASPGELTDTQY
>TRBD1|TRBV28
ASNRGAPPNGEQF
>-|TRBV28
ASWGGARNTIY
>-|TRBV4-1
ASSQDWASNQPQH
>-|TRBV19
ASSASRDPPYEQY
>-|TRBV28
ASSLWGKQGIYNSPLH
>-|TRBV6-5
ASSYPGGYT
>TRBD2|TRBV3-1/TRBV3-2
ASSLGLAGVSYEQY
>-|TRBV9
ASSVGARDQETQY
>-|TRBV2
ASSSDTTGNTIY
>-|TRBV28
ASSLPGTTGLTQH
>TRBD1|TRBV9
ASSVGPGQGDHEQY